Here is one T cell receptor (beta chain) with its context. This record comes from a study of T cell changes during pregnancy in multiple sclerosis. The repertoire was sequenced with immunoSEQ multiplex PCR; TCRdb's copy has only in-frame clones and lacks some. Found here are 100,000 or so clones, around 90% of them singletons; the top ten hold 1% to 1.5%. This CDR3 has 19 residues. Unmatched junction bases numbered 16, after V lost 4 bases and J lost 0 bases. The germline gives CDR1 KGHSH, CDR2 LQKENI. The sequence came from a female donor with multiple sclerosis, enrolled in a pregnancy study. V is TRBV18 and J is TRBJ2-3; TRBD1 matches at 7 bases. This sample comprised peripheral blood, obtained in the second trimester of pregnancy. This CDR3 is CASSHPDRAVTISTDTQYF. The CDR3 DNA reads TGTGCCAGCTCACATCCTGACAGGGCGGTCACGATAAGCACAGATACGCAGTATTTT.